The clone carrying this TCR beta chain occurred a few times. The antigen is unknown. The time point: week 47, end of study. In the vaccine, a single dose held 300 ug of the mutant IDH1 20-mer peptide, along with topical imiquimod. The V gene lost 4 bases and the J gene lost 4 bases, with 9 bases spanning the gap. The germline V gene has CDR1 SGHTA and CDR2 FQGTGA. The CDR3 contains 13 residues. These data belong to a study of a mutant IDH1 vaccine in newly diagnosed glioma. Clones were read by immunoSEQ multiplex PCR, and TCRdb kept only the in-frame ones, dropping some. This table has under 60,000 clones, 60% to 85% appearing once.

This specimen consisted of PBMCs, obtained from a glioma patient whose treatment included an IDH1 peptide vaccine. The receptor was isolated from a woman in her 40s with glioma. Some clones in this sample may be carry-over from other donors' samples. The chain uses TRBV7-3 and TRBJ2-3; tentatively, D is TRBD2 (6 bases). In nucleotides, the CDR3 is TGTGCCAGCAGCTGGGACTGGGCAGATACGCAGTATTTT. Protein: CASSWDWADTQYF.